This T cell receptor beta chain appears in the sequencing data of a study of blood T cell repertoires in COVID-19. Study overall: From the United States, Italy and Spain came samples of acute and convalescent COVID-19. PBMCs, B-cell-depleted T cells, or T cells provided the cDNA or gDNA that made up the material.

Study processing details: Amplification from reference gene primers served as the basis for estimated nucleated cell counts. Here immunoSEQ multiplex PCR was the method, and the copy in TCRdb shows in-frame clones only, minus some. Clonal size and the V and J genes are those of that table, whereas D and trimming came from the DNA. The table shows around 140,000 clones, with more than 75% occurring only once. The CDR3 has 20 amino acids. The trim removed 1 base at V and 2 bases at J, leaving 13 bases unmatched. CDR1 LGHNA and CDR2 YSLEER come from the germline V gene. V is TRBV4-3 and J is TRBJ2-5; TRBD2 aligns across 13 bases. The sequence was collected from a woman aged 50 to 60 with active or convalescent COVID-19. Sequenced input: peripheral blood. The DNA for the CDR3 is TGCGCCAGCAGCCAAGGGGGAGGGACTAGCGGGGCTACGAGTCAAGAGACCCAGTACTTC. Translation: CASSQGGGTSGATSQETQYF.